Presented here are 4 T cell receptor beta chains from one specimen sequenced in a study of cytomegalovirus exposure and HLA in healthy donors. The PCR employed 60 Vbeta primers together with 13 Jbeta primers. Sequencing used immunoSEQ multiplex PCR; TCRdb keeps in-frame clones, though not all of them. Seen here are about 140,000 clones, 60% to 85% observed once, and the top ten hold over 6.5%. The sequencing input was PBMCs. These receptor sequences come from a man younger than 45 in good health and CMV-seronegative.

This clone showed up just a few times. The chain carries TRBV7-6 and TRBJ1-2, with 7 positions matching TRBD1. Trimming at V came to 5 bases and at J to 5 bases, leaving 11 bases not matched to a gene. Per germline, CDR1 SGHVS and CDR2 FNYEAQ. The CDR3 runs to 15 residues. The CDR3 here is CASSPRRDSLYGYTF. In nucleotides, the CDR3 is TGTGCCAGCAGCCCTCGCCGGGACAGCCTTTATGGCTACACCTTC.

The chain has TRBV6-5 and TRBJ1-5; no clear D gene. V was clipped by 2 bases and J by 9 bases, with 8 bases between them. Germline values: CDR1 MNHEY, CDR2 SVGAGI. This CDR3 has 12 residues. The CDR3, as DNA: TGTGCCAGCAGTTACAGCCCCCCGCCCCAGCATTTT. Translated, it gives CASSYSPPPQHF.

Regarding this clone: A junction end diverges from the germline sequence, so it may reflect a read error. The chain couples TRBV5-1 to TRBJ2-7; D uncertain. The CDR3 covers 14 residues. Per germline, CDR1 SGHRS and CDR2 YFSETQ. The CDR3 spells CASSFGQAFSSLDF. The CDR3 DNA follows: TGCGCCAGCAGCTTCGGCCAGGCCTTCAGTAGTCTGGACTTC.

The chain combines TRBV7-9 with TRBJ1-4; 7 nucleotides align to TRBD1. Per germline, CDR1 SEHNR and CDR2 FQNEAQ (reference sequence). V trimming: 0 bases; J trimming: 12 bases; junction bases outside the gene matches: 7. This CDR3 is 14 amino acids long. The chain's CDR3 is CASSLAARGSELFF. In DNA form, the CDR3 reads TGTGCCAGCAGCTTAGCGGCCAGGGGGAGTGAACTGTTTTTT.